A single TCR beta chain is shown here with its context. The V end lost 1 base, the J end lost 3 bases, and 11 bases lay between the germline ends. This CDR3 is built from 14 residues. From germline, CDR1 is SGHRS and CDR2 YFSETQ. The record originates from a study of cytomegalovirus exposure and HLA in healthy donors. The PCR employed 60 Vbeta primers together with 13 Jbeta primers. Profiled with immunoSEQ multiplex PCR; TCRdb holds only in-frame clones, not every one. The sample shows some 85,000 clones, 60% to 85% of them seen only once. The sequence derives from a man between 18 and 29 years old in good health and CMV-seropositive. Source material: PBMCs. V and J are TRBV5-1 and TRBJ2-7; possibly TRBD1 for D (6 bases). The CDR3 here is CASSLRTAYYEQYF. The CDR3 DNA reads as TGCGCCAGCAGCTTGAGGACAGCGTACTACGAGCAGTACTTC.